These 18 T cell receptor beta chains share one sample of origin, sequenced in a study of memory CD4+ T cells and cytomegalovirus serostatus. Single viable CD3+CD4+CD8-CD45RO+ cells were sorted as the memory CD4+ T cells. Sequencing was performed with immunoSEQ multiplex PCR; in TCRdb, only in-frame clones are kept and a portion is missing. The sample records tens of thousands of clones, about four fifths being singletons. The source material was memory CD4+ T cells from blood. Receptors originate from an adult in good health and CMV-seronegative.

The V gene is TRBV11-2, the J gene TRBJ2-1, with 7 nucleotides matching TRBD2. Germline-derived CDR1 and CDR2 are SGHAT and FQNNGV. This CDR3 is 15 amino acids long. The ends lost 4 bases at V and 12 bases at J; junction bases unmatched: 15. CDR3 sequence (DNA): TGTGCCAGCAGCTGGGAGGGGACTACCGGTGGGGTGCAGTTCTTC. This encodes CASSWEGTTGGVQFF.

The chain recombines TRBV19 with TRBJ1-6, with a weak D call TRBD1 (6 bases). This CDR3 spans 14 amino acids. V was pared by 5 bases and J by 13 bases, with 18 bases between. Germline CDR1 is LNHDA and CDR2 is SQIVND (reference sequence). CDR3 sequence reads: CASSPRQARSPLHF. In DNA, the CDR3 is TGTGCCAGTAGTCCCCGACAGGCTAGGTCGCCCCTCCACTTT.

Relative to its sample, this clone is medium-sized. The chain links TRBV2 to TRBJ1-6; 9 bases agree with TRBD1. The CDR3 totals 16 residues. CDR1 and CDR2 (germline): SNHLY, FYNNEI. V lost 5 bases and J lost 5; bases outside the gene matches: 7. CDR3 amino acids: CASSSEGQGNNSPLHF. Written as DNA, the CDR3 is TGTGCCAGCAGTAGCGAGGGACAGGGCAATAATTCACCCCTCCACTTT.

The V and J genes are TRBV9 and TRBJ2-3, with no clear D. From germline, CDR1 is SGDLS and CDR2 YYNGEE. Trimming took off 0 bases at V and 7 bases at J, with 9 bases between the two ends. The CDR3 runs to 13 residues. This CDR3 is CASSVARENTQYF. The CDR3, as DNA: TGTGCCAGCAGCGTAGCAAGGGAAAATACGCAGTATTTT.

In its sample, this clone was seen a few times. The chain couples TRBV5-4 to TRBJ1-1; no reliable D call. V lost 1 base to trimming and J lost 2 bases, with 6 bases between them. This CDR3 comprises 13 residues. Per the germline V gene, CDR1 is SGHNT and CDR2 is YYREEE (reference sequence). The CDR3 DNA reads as TGTGCCAGCAGCTTGAACATCAACACTGAAGCTTTCTTT. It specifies CASSLNINTEAFF.

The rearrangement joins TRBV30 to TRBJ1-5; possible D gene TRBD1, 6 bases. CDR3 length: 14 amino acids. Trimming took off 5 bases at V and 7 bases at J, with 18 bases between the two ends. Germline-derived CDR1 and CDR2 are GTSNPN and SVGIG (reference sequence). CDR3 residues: CAWGTGSLGQPQHF. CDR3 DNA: TGTGCCTGGGGTACAGGGTCCCTTGGGCAGCCCCAGCATTTT.

CDR3 DNA: TGTGCCAGCAGTTACGGGGGGGGGCCTGAAGCTTTCTTT. Translating gives CASSYGGGPEAFF. V usage is TRBV6-5 and J usage is TRBJ1-1, with D possibly being TRBD1 (6 bases). CDR3 length: 13 residues. V lost 2 bases to trimming and J lost 6 bases, with 10 bases between them. Germline CDR1 and CDR2: MNHEY and SVGAGI.

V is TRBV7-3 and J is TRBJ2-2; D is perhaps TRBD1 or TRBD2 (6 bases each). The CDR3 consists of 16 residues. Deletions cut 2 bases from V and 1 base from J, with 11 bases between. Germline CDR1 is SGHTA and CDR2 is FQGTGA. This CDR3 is CASSLLGGQNTGELFF. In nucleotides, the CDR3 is TGTGCCAGCAGCTTACTCGGGGGCCAGAACACCGGGGAGCTGTTTTTT. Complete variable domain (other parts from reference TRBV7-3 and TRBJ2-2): GAGVSQTPSNKVTEKGKYVELRCDPISGHTALYWYRQSLGQGPEFLIYFQGTGAADDSGLPNDRFFAVRPEGSVSTLKIQRTERGDSAVYLCASSLLGGQNTGELFFGEGSRLTVL.

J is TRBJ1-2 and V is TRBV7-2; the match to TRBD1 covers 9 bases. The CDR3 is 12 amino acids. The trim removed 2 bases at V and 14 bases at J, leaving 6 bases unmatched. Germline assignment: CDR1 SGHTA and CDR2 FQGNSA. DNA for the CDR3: TGTGCCAGCAGCTTACTAAGGGACAGGGTTACCTTC. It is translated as CASSLLRDRVTF.

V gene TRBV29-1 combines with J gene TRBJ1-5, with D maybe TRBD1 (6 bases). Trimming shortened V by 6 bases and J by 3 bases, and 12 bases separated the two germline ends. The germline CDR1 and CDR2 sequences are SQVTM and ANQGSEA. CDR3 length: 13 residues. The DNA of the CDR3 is TGCAGCGTGACATGGGACATCAATCAGCCCCAGCATTTT. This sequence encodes CSVTWDINQPQHF.

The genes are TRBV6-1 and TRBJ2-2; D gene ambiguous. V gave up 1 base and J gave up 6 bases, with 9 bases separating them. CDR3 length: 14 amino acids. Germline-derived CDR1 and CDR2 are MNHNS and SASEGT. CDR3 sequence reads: CASSEVRGSGELFF. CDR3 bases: TGTGCCAGCAGTGAAGTTAGAGGATCCGGGGAGCTGTTTTTT.

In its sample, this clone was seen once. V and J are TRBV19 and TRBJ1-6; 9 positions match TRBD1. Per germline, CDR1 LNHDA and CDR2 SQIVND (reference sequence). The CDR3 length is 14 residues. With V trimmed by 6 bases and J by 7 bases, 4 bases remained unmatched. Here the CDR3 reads CASSRTGANSPLHF. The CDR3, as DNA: TGTGCCAGTAGCAGGACAGGGGCGAATTCACCCCTCCACTTT. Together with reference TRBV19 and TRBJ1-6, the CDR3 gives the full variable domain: DGGITQSPKYLFRKEGQNVTLSCEQNLNHDAMYWYRQDPGQGLRLIYYSQIVNDFQKGDIAEGYSVSREKKESFPLTVTSAQKNPTAFYLCASSRTGANSPLHFGNGTRLTVT.

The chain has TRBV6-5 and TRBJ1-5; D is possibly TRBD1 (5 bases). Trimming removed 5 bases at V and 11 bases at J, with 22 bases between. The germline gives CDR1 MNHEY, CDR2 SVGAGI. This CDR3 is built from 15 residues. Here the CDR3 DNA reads TGTGCCAGCAGTCCCGGTGGAGCCCTGCAAGGGGCCCAGCATTTT. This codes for CASSPGGALQGAQHF.

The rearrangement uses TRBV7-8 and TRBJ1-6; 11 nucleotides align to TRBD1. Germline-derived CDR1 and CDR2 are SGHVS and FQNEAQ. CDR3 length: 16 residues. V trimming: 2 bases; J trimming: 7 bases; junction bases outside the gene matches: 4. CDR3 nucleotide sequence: TGTGCCAGCAGCTTAAGGGACAGGGGGTTAAATTCACCCCTCCACTTT. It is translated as CASSLRDRGLNSPLHF.

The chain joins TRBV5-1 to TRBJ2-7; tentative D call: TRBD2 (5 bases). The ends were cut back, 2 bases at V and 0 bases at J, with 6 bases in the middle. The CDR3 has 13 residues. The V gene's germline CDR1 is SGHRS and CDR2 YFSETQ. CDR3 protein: CASSFGDSYEQYF. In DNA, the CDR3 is TGCGCCAGCAGCTTCGGGGACTCCTACGAGCAGTACTTC.

CDR3 amino acids: CASTNTYDQPQHF. DNA for the CDR3: TGTGCCAGCACCAATACGTACGATCAGCCCCAGCATTTT. This rearrangement joins TRBV7-8 to TRBJ1-5; D gene ambiguous. The germline V and J ends were trimmed by 7 bases and 5 bases, with 12 bases remaining between them. CDR3 length: 13 amino acids. In germline, CDR1 is SGHVS, CDR2 FQNEAQ. The full variable domain, in which reference TRBV7-8 and TRBJ1-5 provide the parts outside the CDR3, is GAGVSQSPRYKVAKRGQDVALRCDPISGHVSLFWYQQALGQGPEFLTYFQNEAQLDKSGLPSDRFFAERPEGSVSTLKIQRTQQEDSAVYLCASTNTYDQPQHFGDGTRLSIL.

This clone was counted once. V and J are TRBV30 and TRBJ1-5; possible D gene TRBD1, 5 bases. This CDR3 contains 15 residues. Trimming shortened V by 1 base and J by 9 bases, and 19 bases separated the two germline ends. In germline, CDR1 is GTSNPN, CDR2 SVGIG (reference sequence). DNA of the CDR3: TGTGCCTGGAGTGGGGGCAGGGCTGGGAATATGCCCCAGCATTTT. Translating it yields CAWSGGRAGNMPQHF.

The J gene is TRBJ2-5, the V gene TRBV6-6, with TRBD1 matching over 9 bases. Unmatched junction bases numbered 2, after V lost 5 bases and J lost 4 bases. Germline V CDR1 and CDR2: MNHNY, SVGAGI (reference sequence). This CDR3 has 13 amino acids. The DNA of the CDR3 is TGTGCCAGCAGTAACAGGGGGCGAGAGACCCAGTACTTC. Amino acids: CASSNRGRETQYF.